The T cell receptor (beta chain) described here comes from a study of cytomegalovirus exposure and HLA in healthy donors (dated by TCRdb to about 2017). Concerning the study at large: An earlier analysis of roughly 610 of the donors reported 250 to 350 Gb of sequence data and 95 million to 120 million unique TCR beta sequences obtained from around 190 million T cells. An early release that covered around 590 HLA-typed donors contained around 330 gigabases of sequencing data and tens of millions of unique TCR sequences. Typing coverage differed by locus: A, B, C, DRB1 and DQB1 were typed in about 620-640 donors, DQA1 in approximately 520, DPA1 in around 600, and DPB1 in roughly 450. The study profiled the T cell repertoires of approximately 700 subjects by immunosequencing and related them to cytomegalovirus serostatus. A later analysis re-analyzed previously published TCR beta repertoires from 660 or so donors and added high-resolution HLA genotyping to study TCR occurrence patterns. An earlier analysis of nearly 600 of the donors applied high-throughput TCR beta sequencing to assess whether each TCR beta V gene segment acted as functional or pseudogenic. A later genetic analysis used genome-wide SNP genotypes for about 65% of the 666 donors, treating that subset as a discovery cohort. In the later analysis, no new phenotypic data were used to find candidate immune exposures; instead, reliance was placed on TCR beta sequences and their occurrence across donors. Of the roughly 400 genotyped donors, approximately 80% fell in the genetic ancestry cluster associated with self-reported Caucasian donors. HLA typing covered class I and class II loci at four-digit resolution. Every discovery cohort repertoire had been produced on one sequencing platform. A handful of DR-DQ haplotypes were handled as single units for association and clustering because linkage in the cohort was strong. Among some 410 genotyped donors of the cohort, an average of around 220,000 unique TCR beta nucleotide sequences was sequenced per donor, of which 15% to 20% were non-productive. In addition to the first cohort of approximately 670 subjects, a separate validation cohort of approximately 130 different subjects was used. The study aimed to test whether signatures of past pathogen exposure could be identified by cataloging public T cell receptors. High-throughput TCR immunosequencing, statistical association of individual TCRs with disease status, and machine learning were combined to predict cytomegalovirus infection status. Donor age, sex, ethnicity and CMV serostatus were collected together with the repertoire data. On the study overall, not on this receptor specifically: A further reported finding was that TCR beta sequences accurately predicted the HLA-A and HLA-B alleles for most subjects in the first cohort. Only TCR beta chains were sequenced in this cohort, and the absence of alpha or paired-chain data limited detectable features. Around 16 rarely observed V segments, including chromosome 9 orphons, were excluded from the earlier analysis of 550 to 700 of the donors because counts were too low. Several of the top co-occurrence clusters appeared to be linked to parvovirus B19, influenza, CMV and Epstein-Barr virus, according to a later analysis. Assigning TCR associations to individual alleles was difficult when HLA alleles, especially DR and DQ, strongly co-occurred. An association between a missense DCLRE1C variant and V-gene and J-gene trimming of TCR beta chains was found in a later genetic analysis and replicated in an independent cohort. The classifier was reported to diagnose cytomegalovirus status with high specificity and sensitivity in both the original cohort and the validation cohort. For the cohort, immune exposure information was limited to CMV serostatus. Compared with equally common non-associated chains, HLA-associated TCR beta chains in a later analysis were more clonally expanded and had lower generation probabilities. It was suggested by the authors that the approach could potentially be generalized to other disease states and immunological phenotypes. A few of the identified cytomegalovirus-associated TCR beta chains were confirmed in vitro to be specific for cytomegalovirus antigens. Linkage disequilibrium might explain the correlated functional status among segregating V segments, but an unknown experimental factor could not be ruled out. Sequencing depth was assumed to be roughly uniform across donors in the presence/absence analyses, though that assumption may not hold. Broadly in line with IMGT annotations, most TCR beta V segments showed up in productive rearrangements about 90% or about 30% of the time in an earlier analysis of approximately 600 of the donors. In a later analysis, the rate of TCR association differed among HLA loci, with DRB1 alleles having the most associated TCRs and HLA-C alleles having the fewest. A later analysis associated approximately 17,000 TCR beta sequences with specific HLA alleles at a false discovery rate of 0.05. A cluster of highly shared sequence variants was judged likely to be a technical artifact of the sequencing pipeline. Most CMV-associated TCR beta chains appeared to be HLA-restricted in a later analysis, and the HLA associations seemed to be driven largely by CMV exposure. The 87-base-pair reads could not distinguish some IMGT-functional V segments, including TRBV6-2 and TRBV6-3, so those segments were excluded. Across donors, most TCR sequences were observed very rarely, whereas some public TCRs were present in many individuals. In a later genetic analysis, fewer N-insertions in productive TCRs were reported among donors in an Asian-associated ancestry cluster than the roughly 710-donor mean. The study listed around 160 TCR beta chains as associated with cytomegalovirus. Because some donors lacked HLA typing at each locus, the association tests relied only on the typed subset.

The CDR3 spans 14 residues, from the cysteine through the phenylalanine. The kept DNA is CDR3 alone, 42 bases in frame from the first base. The germline V gene specifies SGHTA as CDR1 and FQGTGA as CDR2. Between the V and J ends, shortened by 5 bases and 2 bases respectively, the junction contains 11 bases. On this clone: The clone's antigen remains unknown. Base qualities are not provided; no much larger clone lies one nucleotide away.

Library creation used the immunoSEQ multiplex PCR assay. For the multiplex PCR, a mixture combining 60 forward primers for TCR Vbeta segments and 13 reverse primers for TCR Jbeta segments was used. A multiplex PCR assay on genomic DNA amplified the CDR3 region of rearranged TCR beta genes. The Illumina HiSeq System was used to sequence the amplified TCR beta libraries as 87-base-pair reads. The paper's processing steps were these. A later analysis tallied around 80 million unique TCR beta chains across the 666 repertoires, and about 12 million of those chains were shared by two or more donors. To remove PCR and sequencing errors, raw reads were error-corrected and collapsed into unique sequences using a nearest-neighbor algorithm that merged closely related sequences. To assign V, D and J gene segments, CDR3 sequences were aligned to IMGT reference sequences. For a sequence to be retained, a match of at least six nucleotides to both a V gene segment and a J gene segment was required. A rearrangement counted as productive if the CDR3 had no stop codons and remained in frame with V and J, and every other rearrangement counted as non-productive. CDR3 was defined by IMGT convention, running from the second conserved V-encoded cysteine to the conserved J-encoded phenylalanine. In an earlier analysis of around 640 of the donors, sequences lacking an unambiguous match to a single V gene segment were excluded. In an earlier analysis of around 600 of the donors, V segments were called functional above 56.7% productive rearrangements and were called segregating when the between-donor standard deviation exceeded 5%. To diagnose cytomegalovirus status from the catalog of TCR beta chain sequences, a statistical classification framework was built. A later analysis assigned V and J genes by comparing TCR nucleotide sequences with IMGT/GENE-DB human TR gene sequences. The TCRdist pipeline was used in a later analysis to assign CDR3 sequences and most-parsimonious VDJ recombination scenarios. In a later analysis, each TCR beta chain was defined by its CDR3 amino acid sequence together with its V-gene family, and reads without a unique V-gene family were excluded. In a later analysis, 500 to 700 highly shared, low-generation-probability nucleotide sequences were removed to address suspected cross-contamination and a sequencing artifact. A later analysis calculated a clonal expansion index for each public chain from normalized within-repertoire ranks of inferred template counts. Generation probabilities in a later analysis came from a VDJ recombination model fitted to out-of-frame rearrangements, and those results were checked against IGoR. Hypergeometric tests were used in a later analysis to score TCR-TCR, TCR-HLA and TCR-CMV co-occurrence, with a repertoire-size bias correction applied to the TCR pairs. In a later analysis, false discovery rates were estimated by permuting HLA or CMV assignments 20 times. In a later analysis, co-occurring TCRs were grouped using DBSCAN, and TCRdist sequence similarity was added for clustering within HLA-allele-positive subsets. For co-occurrence clustering, repertoires with fewer than 30,000 or more than 120,000 public chains were excluded, along with several repertoires with anomalous nucleotide sharing. TCRdb stores this immuneACCESS table with in-frame sequences only. Part of the clones is absent; in the studies checked, under half of the shortfall reflects unresolved V genes, and no reason is known for the rest. Clone size and the V and J calls come from that table; the DNA yielded D and trimming. The sample table holds about 90,000 clones, of which around 70% were seen once. The ten largest make up approximately 20% of the sample.

In total, 500 to 700 healthy bone marrow donors made up the cohort. Cohort members were all nominally healthy when sampled, although unrecorded immune exposures were likely present. The donor was CMV seropositive and was included in the group of 270 or so seropositive cohort members. Every donor gave a peripheral blood sample, and the peripheral blood mononuclear cells from that sample were used for TCR beta sequencing. The Qiagen DNeasy Blood Extraction Kit was used to extract genomic DNA from the blood cell samples. The sample was PBMCs. The chain joins TRBV7-3 to TRBJ2-3; TRBD1 could be the D gene, as 5 bases match. The sequence came from a man aged 25-40 years in good health and CMV-seropositive. In nucleotide form, the sequence is TGTGCCAGCAGCCTATCTGGGGCCACAGATACGCAGTATTTT. Translated, it reads CASSLSGATDTQYF.